This TCR beta chain was documented in a study of blood T cell repertoires in COVID-19. Original analysis: The assay estimated nucleated cells by amplifying reference gene primers. Sequenced by immunoSEQ multiplex PCR; TCRdb stores in-frame clones only, minus some. V and J calls and clone size are those listed in that table; D and trimming were worked out from the DNA. The sample holds roughly 280,000 clones, 88% seen once. This clone was seen only a few times. The CDR3 sequence is 15 residues long. Germline CDR1 is SGHNT and CDR2 is YENEEA. Unmatched junction bases numbered 4, after V lost 3 bases and J lost 7 bases. Participant ages covered about 18 to 95 years across 20 to 30 US areas. Which cohort a participant joined came from the clinical history participants gave.

The rearrangement links TRBV11-3 to TRBJ2-2, with 11 positions matching TRBD2. The TCR comes from a woman in her 50s who had recovered from COVID-19. Source material: PBMCs or T cells enriched from blood (not recorded which). CDR3 sequence reads: CASSLTGTSGGELFF. The CDR3 region has the DNA TGTGCCAGCAGCTTGACCGGGACTAGCGGCGGGGAGCTGTTTTTT.